This TCR beta chain was sequenced in a study of graft-versus-host responses after intestinal transplantation. Looking at the study overall: Induction with anti-thymocyte globulin, then tacrolimus and steroids for roughly three years, was given to all recipients.

Germline V gene lookup returns CDR1 MNHNS and CDR2 SASEGT. The CDR3 is 15 amino acids. Deletions cut 5 bases from V and 0 bases from J, with 14 bases between. Study-wide findings and caveats: Early declines in HvG clones that occurred post-transplant were associated with peak circulating GvH clone levels. GvH clones turned up in recipient marrow; some had shown up first in ileum or blood.

Concerning this clone: Antigen unknown.

The method was immunoSEQ multiplex PCR; TCRdb's version includes in-frame clones alone and lacks a portion of them. The sample yields tens of thousands of clones, 80% to 85% seen once. The TCR originated in a human donor who received an intestinal transplant. The chain employs TRBV6-1 and TRBJ2-7; tentatively, D is TRBD1 (5 bases). The specimen comprised unstimulated CD8+ T cells sorted from spleen or lymph node cells, sampled before intestinal transplant. The CDR3 nucleotides are TGTGCCAGCAGTTCCAGGACATCAAGCTCCTACGAGCAGTACTTC. Its translation: CASSSRTSSSYEQYF.